This T cell receptor (beta chain) is from a study of vaccination effects on CD4 cells after COVID-19. On this clone: Its matching antigen is unknown.

Antigen-specific CD4+ T cells were expanded with viral peptide pools in the ViraFEST assay before sequencing. Investigators separated out CD4+ T cells once around 10 days of culture had passed. Vaccine recipients lacked prior SARS-CoV-2 infection and had negative nucleocapsid antibodies. The authors exchanged half the medium for IL-2 medium on days 3 and 7. This CDR3 has 15 amino acids. The germline CDR1 and CDR2 sequences are LGHNA and YSLEER. Trimming stripped 2 bases from V and 1 base from J, with 8 bases between. The repertoire was sequenced with immunoSEQ multiplex PCR; TCRdb's copy has only in-frame clones and lacks some. The repertoire holds about 41,000 clones, approximately 80% seen once, with 2.5% to 3% in the top ten.

The material was CD4+ T cells from PBMCs cultured with HCoV-NL63 spike peptides, obtained before COVID-19 vaccination. This chain links TRBV4-3 with TRBJ1-4, with unresolved D. This TCR derives from a human donor who received a COVID-19 vaccine. For the CDR3, the DNA is TGCGCCAGCAGCCAACAACGCGTAACTAATGAAAAACTGTTTTTT. This gives the protein CASSQQRVTNEKLFF.